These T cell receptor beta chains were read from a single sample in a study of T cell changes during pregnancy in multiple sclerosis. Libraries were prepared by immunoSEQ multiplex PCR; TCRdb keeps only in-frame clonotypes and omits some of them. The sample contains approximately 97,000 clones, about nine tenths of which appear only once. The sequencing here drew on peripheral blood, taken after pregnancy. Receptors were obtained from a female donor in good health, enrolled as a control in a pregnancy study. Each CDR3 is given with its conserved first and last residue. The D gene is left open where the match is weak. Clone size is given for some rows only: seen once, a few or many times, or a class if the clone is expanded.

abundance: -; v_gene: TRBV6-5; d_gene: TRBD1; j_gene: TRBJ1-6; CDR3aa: CASSYGDRVSSPLHF; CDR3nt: TGTGCCAGCAGTTACGGGGACAGGGTATCCTCACCCCTCCACTTT
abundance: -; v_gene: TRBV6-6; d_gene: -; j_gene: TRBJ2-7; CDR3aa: CASSYSLDSSYEQYF; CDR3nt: TGTGCCAGCAGTTACTCATTGGACAGCTCCTACGAGCAGTACTTC
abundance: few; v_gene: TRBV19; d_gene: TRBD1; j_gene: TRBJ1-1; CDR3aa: CASLPSPGQGYTEAFF; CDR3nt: TGTGCCAGTCTTCCTTCGCCGGGACAGGGATACACTGAAGCTTTCTTT
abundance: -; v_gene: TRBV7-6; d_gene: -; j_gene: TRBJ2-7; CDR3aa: CASSLDSPYEQYF; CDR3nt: TGTGCCAGCAGCTTAGATAGTCCCTACGAGCAGTACTTC
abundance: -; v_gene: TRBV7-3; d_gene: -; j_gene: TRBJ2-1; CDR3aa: CASSLTEEEQFF; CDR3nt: TGTGCCAGCAGCTTAACGGAGGAGGAGCAGTTCTTC
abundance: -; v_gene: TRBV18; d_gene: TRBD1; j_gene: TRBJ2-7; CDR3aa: CASSPGTGAYEQYF; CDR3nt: TGTGCCAGCTCCCCCGGGACAGGGGCCTACGAGCAGTACTTC
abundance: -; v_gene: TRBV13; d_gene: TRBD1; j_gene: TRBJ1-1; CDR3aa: CASSYRAGTGENTEAFF; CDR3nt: TGTGCCAGCAGCTATCGAGCCGGGACAGGGGAGAACACTGAAGCTTTCTTT
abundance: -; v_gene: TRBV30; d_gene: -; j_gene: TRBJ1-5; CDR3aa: CAWGGSPNQPQHF; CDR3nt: TGTGCCTGGGGGGGGAGCCCAAATCAGCCCCAGCATTTT
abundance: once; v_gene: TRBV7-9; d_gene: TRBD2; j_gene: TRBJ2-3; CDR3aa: CASSLLAGGTDTQYF; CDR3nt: TGTGCCAGCAGCTTATTGGCGGGGGGTACAGATACGCAGTATTTT
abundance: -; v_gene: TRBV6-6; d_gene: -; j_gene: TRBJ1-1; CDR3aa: CASSYGAARGEAFF; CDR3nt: TGTGCCAGCAGTTACGGAGCGGCCCGAGGTGAAGCTTTCTTT
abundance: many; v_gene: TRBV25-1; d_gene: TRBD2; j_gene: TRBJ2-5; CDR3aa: CASSGSGGRLETQYF; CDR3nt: TGTGCCAGCAGTGGTAGCGGGGGGCGCCTGGAGACCCAGTACTTC
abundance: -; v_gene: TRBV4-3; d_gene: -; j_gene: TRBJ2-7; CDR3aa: CASSQDRGESYEQYF; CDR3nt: TGCGCCAGCAGCCAAGATCGCGGGGAGTCTTACGAGCAGTACTTC
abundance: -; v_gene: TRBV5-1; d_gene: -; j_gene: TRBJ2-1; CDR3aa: CASSLSLSEQFF; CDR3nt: TGCGCCAGCAGCCTTTCCCTGAGTGAGCAGTTCTTC
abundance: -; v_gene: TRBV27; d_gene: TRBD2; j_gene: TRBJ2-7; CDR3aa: CASSISGGAWRQYF; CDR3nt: TGTGCCAGCAGTATTAGCGGGGGGGCCTGGAGGCAGTACTTC
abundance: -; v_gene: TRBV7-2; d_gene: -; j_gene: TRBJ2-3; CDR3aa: CASSLNPIGTDTQYF; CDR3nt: TGTGCCAGCAGCTTGAACCCGATAGGCACAGATACGCAGTATTTT
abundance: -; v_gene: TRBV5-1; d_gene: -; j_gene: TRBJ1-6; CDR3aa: CASSLAGTGNSPLHF; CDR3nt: TGCGCCAGCAGCTTGGCCGGTACGGGGAATTCACCCCTCCACTTT
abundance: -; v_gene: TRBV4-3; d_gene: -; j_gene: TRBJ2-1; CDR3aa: CASSQERGVYLYNEQFF; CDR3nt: TGCGCCAGCAGCCAAGAAAGGGGCGTCTACCTCTACAATGAGCAGTTCTTC
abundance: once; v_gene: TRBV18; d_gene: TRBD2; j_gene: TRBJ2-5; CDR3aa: CASSPPPGGETQYF; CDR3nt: TGTGCCAGCTCACCACCCCCGGGGGGGGAGACCCAGTACTTC
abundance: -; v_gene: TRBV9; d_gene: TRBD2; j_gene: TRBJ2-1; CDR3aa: CASSAGHERGANEQFF; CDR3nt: TGTGCCAGCAGCGCGGGTCATGAGCGGGGGGCCAATGAGCAGTTCTTC
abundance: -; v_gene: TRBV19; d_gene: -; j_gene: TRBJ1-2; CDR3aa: CASSIDRPGESSIFF; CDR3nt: TGTGCCAGTAGTATAGACCGCCCGGGGGAGTCCTCTATTTTCTTC
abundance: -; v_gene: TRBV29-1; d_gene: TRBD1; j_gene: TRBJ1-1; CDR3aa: CSANTGTGNTEAFF; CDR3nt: TGCAGCGCCAACACCGGGACAGGGAACACTGAAGCTTTCTTT
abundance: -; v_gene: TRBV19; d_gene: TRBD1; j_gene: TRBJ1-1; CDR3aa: CASSSGSTGGAEAFF; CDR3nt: TGTGCCAGTAGTAGCGGGTCCACAGGGGGCGCTGAAGCTTTCTTT
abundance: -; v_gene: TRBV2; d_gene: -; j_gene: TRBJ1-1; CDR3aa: CASSDITGLVRNTEAFF; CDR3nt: TGTGCCAGCAGTGACATTACGGGTCTAGTAAGGAACACTGAAGCTTTCTTT
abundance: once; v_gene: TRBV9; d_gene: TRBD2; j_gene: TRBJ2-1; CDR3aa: CASSVFSSGVGNEQFF; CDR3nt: TGTGCCAGCAGCGTATTCTCTAGCGGGGTCGGCAATGAGCAGTTCTTC
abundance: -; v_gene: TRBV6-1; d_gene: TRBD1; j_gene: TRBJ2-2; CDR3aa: CASIGQGATGELFF; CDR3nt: TGTGCCAGCATCGGACAGGGGGCAACCGGGGAGCTGTTTTTT
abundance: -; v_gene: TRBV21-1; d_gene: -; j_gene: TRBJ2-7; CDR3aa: CASSKCSSGGASGEQYF; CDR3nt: TGTGCCAGCAGCAAATGTTCTAGCGGGGGGGCATCAGGCGAGCAGTACTTC
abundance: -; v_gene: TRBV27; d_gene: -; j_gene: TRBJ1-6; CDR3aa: CASRTWENSPLHF; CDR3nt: TGTGCCAGCCGGACTTGGGAAAATTCACCCCTCCACTTT
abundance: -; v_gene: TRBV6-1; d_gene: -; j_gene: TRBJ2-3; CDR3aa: CASLYISTDTQYF; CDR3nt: TGTGCCAGCCTCTATATTAGCACAGATACGCAGTATTTT
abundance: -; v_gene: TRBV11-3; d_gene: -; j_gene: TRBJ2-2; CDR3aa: CASSLDQGGAGELFF; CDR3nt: TGTGCCAGCAGCTTAGATCAAGGGGGTGCCGGGGAGCTGTTTTTT
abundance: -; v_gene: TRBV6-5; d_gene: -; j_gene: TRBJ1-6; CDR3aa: CASSYRLDRFTPLHF; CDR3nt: TGTGCCAGCAGTTACCGACTCGACAGGTTCACACCCCTCCACTTT
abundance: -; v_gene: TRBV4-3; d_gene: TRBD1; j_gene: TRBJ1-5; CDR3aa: CASSQDPGGLGSNQPQHF; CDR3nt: TGCGCCAGCAGCCAAGATCCAGGGGGCCTGGGGAGCAATCAGCCCCAGCATTTT
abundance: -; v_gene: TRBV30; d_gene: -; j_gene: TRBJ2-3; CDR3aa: CAWSGEGGPDTQYF; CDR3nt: TGTGCCTGGAGTGGGGAGGGGGGTCCAGATACGCAGTATTTT
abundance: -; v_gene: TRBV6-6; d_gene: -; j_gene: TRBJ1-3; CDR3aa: CASKRDITIYF; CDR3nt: TGTGCCAGCAAGAGGGACATCACCATATATTTT
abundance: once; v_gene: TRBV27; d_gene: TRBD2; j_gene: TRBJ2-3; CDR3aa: CASSSGLAADTQYF; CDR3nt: TGTGCCAGCAGTTCGGGACTAGCGGCAGATACGCAGTATTTT
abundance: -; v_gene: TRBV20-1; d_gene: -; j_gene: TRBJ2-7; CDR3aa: CSARTGYEQYF; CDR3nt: TGCAGTGCTAGAACAGGCTACGAGCAGTACTTC
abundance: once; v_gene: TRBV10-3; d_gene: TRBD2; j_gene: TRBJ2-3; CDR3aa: CAISPEGLAGGGTDTQYF; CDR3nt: TGTGCCATCAGTCCGGAGGGACTAGCGGGGGGAGGTACAGATACGCAGTATTTT
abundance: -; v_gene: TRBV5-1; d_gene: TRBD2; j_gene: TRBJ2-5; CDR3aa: CASSLLASGDQETQYF; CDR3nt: TGCGCCAGCAGCTTGCTGGCTAGCGGGGACCAAGAGACCCAGTACTTC
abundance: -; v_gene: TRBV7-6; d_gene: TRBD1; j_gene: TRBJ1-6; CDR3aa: CASSLTGQGNSPLHF; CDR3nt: TGTGCCAGCAGCTTAACGGGACAGGGCAATTCACCCCTCCACTTT
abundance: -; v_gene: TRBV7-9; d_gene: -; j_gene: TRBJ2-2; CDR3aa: CASSLQEEELFF; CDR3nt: TGTGCCAGCAGCTTGCAAGAGGAGGAGCTGTTTTTT
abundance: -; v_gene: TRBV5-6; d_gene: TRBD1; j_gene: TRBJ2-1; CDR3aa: CASSFGTGGQREQFF; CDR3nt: TGTGCCAGCAGCTTTGGGACAGGGGGACAGCGTGAGCAGTTCTTC
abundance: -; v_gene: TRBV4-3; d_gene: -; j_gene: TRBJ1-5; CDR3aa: CASSQGRGNQPQHF; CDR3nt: TGCGCCAGCAGCCAAGGAAGGGGTAATCAGCCCCAGCATTTT
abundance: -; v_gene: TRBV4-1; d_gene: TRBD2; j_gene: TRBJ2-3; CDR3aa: CASSLGLAPNTDTQYF; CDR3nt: TGCGCCAGCAGCCTAGGACTAGCCCCAAACACAGATACGCAGTATTTT
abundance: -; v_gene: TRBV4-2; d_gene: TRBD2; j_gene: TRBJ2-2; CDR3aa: CASSQFKVELAGAGELFF; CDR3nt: TGTGCCAGCAGCCAATTTAAGGTCGAACTAGCGGGGGCCGGGGAGCTGTTTTTT
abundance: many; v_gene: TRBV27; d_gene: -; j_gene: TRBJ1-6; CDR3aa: CAKLQGLVGNSPLHF; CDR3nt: TGTGCCAAACTTCAGGGTCTAGTAGGCAATTCACCCCTCCACTTT